The TCR beta chain described here comes from a study of blood T cell repertoires in COVID-19. Study summary: Specimens from acute and convalescent COVID-19 originated in the United States, Italy and Spain. From T cells, B-cell-depleted T cells, or PBMCs came the material, which was cDNA or gDNA.

Authors' methods: Quantification of nucleated cells was approximated via reference gene primer amplification. Some clones are missing from TCRdb's copy, which holds only in-frame ones; the method was immunoSEQ multiplex PCR. The V and J calls and clone size are taken from that table; D and trimming were inferred from the DNA. The sample holds some 240,000 clones, around 80% seen once. This clone was detected a few times. Other DNA variants within this sample encode the same CDR3. The sample taken for sequencing was peripheral blood. This clonotype originated in a human donor in a cohort sampled during active COVID-19.

The CDR3 here is CASSLGGGEDTEAFF. DNA of the CDR3: TGTGCCAGCAGCTTAGGTGGGGGGGAGGACACTGAAGCTTTCTTT. This sequence joins TRBV7-9 and TRBJ1-1; D may be TRBD1 (5 bases). Germline V gene lookup returns CDR1 SEHNR and CDR2 FQNEAQ (reference sequence). Trimming pared 1 base from V and 3 bases from J, leaving 12 bases between. This CDR3 has 15 amino acids.